This T cell receptor beta chain was sequenced in a study of T cell responses to AZD1222 COVID-19 vaccine. The study, taken as a whole, reports: In the spike-specific TCR repertoire, nearly half reportedly target unmutated variant regions. Repertoire sampling occurred only after the peak T cell response.

Profiling relied on immunoSEQ multiplex PCR, and the TCRdb table lists in-frame clones only, not all of them. The sample lists about 130,000 clones, approximately 88% occurring once. The V end was cut by 4 bases, the J end by 8 bases, with 14 bases between. CDR3 length: 13 amino acids. Germline CDR1 reads LGHNA; CDR2 reads YSLEER. Details on this clone: Its antigen remains unidentified.

The source is an adult in good health. The gene calls are TRBV4-3 and TRBJ1-2, with a weak D call TRBD1 (6 bases). The sequences come from peripheral blood, collected on day 0 of AZD1222 vaccination. As DNA, the CDR3 is TGCGCCAGCAGCCCGCAGGGGAGAGAGGGCTACACCTTC. Its protein is CASSPQGREGYTF.